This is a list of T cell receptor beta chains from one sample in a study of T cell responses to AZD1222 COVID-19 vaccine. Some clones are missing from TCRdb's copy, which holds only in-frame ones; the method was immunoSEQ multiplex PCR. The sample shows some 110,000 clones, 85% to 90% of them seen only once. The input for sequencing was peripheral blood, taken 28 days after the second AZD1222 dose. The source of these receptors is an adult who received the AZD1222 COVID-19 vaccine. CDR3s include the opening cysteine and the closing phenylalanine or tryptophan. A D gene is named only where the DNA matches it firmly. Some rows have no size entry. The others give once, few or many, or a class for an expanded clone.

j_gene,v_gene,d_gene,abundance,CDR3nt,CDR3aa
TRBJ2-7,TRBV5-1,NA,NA,TGCGCCAGCAGGCGTGGCGGTGACGGCGACTACGAGCAGTACTTC,CASRRGGDGDYEQYF
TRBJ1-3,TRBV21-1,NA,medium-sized,TGTGCCAGCAGCAAAGATAAAGTAGGGGACAAGTCTGGTATTTGGTACACCATATATTTT,CASSKDKVGDKSGIWYTIYF
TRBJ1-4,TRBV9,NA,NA,TGTGCCAGCAGCGCCAGGGGCCTTAACAGGGCTGAAAAACTGTTTTTT,CASSARGLNRAEKLFF
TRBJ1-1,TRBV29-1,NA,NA,TGCAGCGTTGAGCCCAGGGCTGGGGACACTGAAGCTTTCTTT,CSVEPRAGDTEAFF
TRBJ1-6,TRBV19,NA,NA,TGTGCCAGTAGTATTAGGGGGTCACCCCTCCACTTT,CASSIRGSPLHF
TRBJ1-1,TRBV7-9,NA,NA,TGTGCCAGCAGTGGCAATGAAGCTTTCTTT,CASSGNEAFF
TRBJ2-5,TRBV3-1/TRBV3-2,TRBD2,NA,TGTGCCAGCAGCCGAGGGACTAGCGGGGCGGAGACCCAGTACTTC,CASSRGTSGAETQYF
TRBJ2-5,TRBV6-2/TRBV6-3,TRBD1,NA,TGTGCCAGCAGTGGTCGACAGGGGCTTGGCCAAGAGACCCAGTACTTC,CASSGRQGLGQETQYF
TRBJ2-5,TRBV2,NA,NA,TGTGCCAGCACAAAGGGACACCAAGAGACCCAGTACTTC,CASTKGHQETQYF
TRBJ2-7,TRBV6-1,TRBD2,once,TGTGCCAGCAGCCAGACTAGCGGGATCTACGAGCAGTACTTC,CASSQTSGIYEQYF
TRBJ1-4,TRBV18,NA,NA,TGTGCCAGCTCAACACGCACGGAAACAACTAATGAAAAACTGTTTTTT,CASSTRTETTNEKLFF
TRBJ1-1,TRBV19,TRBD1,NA,TGTGCCAGCGTGGGACAGGGTCGAGTCACTGAAGCTTTCTTT,CASVGQGRVTEAFF
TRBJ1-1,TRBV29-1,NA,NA,TGCAGCGTTGAAGATAGTAGGTACGCTGAAGCTTTCTTT,CSVEDSRYAEAFF
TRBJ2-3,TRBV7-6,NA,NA,TGTGCCAGCAGCTTAGATCCAGGGTTCACAGATACGCAGTATTTT,CASSLDPGFTDTQYF
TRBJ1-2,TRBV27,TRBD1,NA,TGTGCCAGCAGGGGGACAGGGGCGAACTTGGGCTACACCTTC,CASRGTGANLGYTF
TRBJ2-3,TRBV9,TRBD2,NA,TGTGCCAGCAGCGTAGGGGATAGCGGGACCCTGGGCACAGATACGCAGTATTTT,CASSVGDSGTLGTDTQYF
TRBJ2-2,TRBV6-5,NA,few,TGTGCCAGCCCACTAATGACCGGGGAGCTGTTTTTT,CASPLMTGELFF
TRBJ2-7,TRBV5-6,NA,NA,TGTGCCAGCAGCTTGGTGGAGAGCGACGAGCAGTACTTC,CASSLVESDEQYF
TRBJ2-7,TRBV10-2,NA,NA,TGCGCCAGCAGTGACCCCGGAAGAACCAGCTCCTACGAGCAGTACTTC,CASSDPGRTSSYEQYF
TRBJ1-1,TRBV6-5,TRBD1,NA,TGTGCCAGCAGTTACCGGGGACAGGGGGCCACTGAAGCTTTCTTT,CASSYRGQGATEAFF
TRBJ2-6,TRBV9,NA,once,TGTGCCAGCAGCGTAGGTGGGGGCTCTGGGGCCAACGTCCTGACTTTC,CASSVGGGSGANVLTF
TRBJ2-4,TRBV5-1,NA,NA,TGCGCCAGCAGCTTGCCCGGAGGGGACACCAAGTACTTC,CASSLPGGDTKYF